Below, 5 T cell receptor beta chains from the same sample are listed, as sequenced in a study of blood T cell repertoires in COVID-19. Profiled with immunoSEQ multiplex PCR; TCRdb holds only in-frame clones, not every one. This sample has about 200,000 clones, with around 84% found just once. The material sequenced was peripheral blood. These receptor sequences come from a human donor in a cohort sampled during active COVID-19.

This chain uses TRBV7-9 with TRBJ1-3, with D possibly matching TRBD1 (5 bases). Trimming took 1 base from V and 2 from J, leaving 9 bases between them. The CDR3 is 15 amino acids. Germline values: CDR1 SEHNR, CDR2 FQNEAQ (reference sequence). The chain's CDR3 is CASSLVGETGNTIYF. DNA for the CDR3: TGTGCCAGCAGCTTAGTAGGGGAAACTGGAAACACCATATATTTT.

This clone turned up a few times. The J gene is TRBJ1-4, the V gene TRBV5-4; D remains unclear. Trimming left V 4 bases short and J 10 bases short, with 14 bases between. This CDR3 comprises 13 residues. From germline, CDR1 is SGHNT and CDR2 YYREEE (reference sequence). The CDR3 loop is CASSVGPLGKLFF. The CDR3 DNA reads TGTGCCAGCAGCGTTGGGCCCCTGGGAAAACTGTTTTTT.

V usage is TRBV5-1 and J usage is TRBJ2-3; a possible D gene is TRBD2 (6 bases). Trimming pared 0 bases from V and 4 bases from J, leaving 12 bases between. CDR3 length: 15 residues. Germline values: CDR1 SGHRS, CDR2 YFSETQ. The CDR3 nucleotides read TGCGCCAGCAGCTTGGCAAGGGCGGGGCCAGATACGCAGTATTTT. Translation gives CASSLARAGPDTQYF. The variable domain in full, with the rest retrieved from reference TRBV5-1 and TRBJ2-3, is KAGVTQTPRYLIKTRGQQVTLSCSPISGHRSVSWYQQTPGQGLQFLFEYFSETQRNKGNFPGRFSGRQFSNSRSEMNVSTLELGDSALYLCASSLARAGPDTQYFGPGTRLTVL.

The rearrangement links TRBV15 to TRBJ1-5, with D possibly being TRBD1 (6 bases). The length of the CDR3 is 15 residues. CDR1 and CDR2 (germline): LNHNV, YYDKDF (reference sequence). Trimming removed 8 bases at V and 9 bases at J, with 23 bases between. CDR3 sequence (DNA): TGTGCCACCGGGGGCTACCAGGGCCTCCTCTCGCCCCAGCATTTT. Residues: CATGGYQGLLSPQHF.

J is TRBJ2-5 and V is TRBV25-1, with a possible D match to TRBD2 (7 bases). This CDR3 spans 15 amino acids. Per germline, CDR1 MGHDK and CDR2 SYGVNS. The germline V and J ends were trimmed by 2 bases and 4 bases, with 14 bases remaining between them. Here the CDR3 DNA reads TGTGCCAGCAGTGAAGTCGTGGGGGGGGCAGAGACCCAGTACTTC. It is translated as CASSEVVGGAETQYF.